The following is a T cell receptor beta chain sequence with its context. This sample is drawn from a study of T cells in Graves' hyperthyroidism and ophthalmopathy. Amplification of TCR beta CDR3 regions was performed using RNA transcripts as template. HTBI primers were used for first-round RT-PCR of the TCR CDR3. TCRdb called the multiplex PCR reads again in MiXCR, with one record for every CDR3 protein. The sample lists some 490,000 distinct CDR3 sequences, around a fifth occurring once. This receptor was obtained from a woman between 70 and 85 years old with Graves' ophthalmopathy. The sample taken for sequencing was blood.

CDR3 DNA sequence: TGTGCCAGCAGCTCAGGGGGAGTACATGGCTACACCTTC. This translates into CASSSGGVHGYTF. The rearrangement uses TRBV6-1 and TRBJ1-2; TRBD1 matches at 7 bases. The CDR3 length is 13 residues. CDR1 and CDR2 from the germline V gene are MNHNS and SASEGT. The trim removed 6 bases at V and 6 bases at J, leaving 7 bases unmatched.